This T cell receptor (beta chain) was recovered during a study of shared clonotypes between healthy human individuals. TCRdb's copy holds only in-frame clones and misses some; the assay was immunoSEQ multiplex PCR. Found here are 600,000 to 750,000 clones, over 55% of them singletons; the top ten hold 1.8%. CDR1 and CDR2 (germline): MGHDK, SYGVNS. Trimming cost V 4 bases and J 1 base; bases outside gene matches: 4. The CDR3 covers 16 residues. The V gene is TRBV25-1, the J gene TRBJ2-2; 9 bases align to TRBD1. The receptor was isolated from a woman between 25 and 40 years old in good health. Sequencing input: memory CD4+ T cells sorted from blood. Documented subset: CD45RA-negative fraction. The chain's CDR3 is CASSGPGQGNTGELFF. CDR3 DNA sequence: TGTGCCAGCAGTGGACCGGGACAGGGGAACACCGGGGAGCTGTTTTTT.